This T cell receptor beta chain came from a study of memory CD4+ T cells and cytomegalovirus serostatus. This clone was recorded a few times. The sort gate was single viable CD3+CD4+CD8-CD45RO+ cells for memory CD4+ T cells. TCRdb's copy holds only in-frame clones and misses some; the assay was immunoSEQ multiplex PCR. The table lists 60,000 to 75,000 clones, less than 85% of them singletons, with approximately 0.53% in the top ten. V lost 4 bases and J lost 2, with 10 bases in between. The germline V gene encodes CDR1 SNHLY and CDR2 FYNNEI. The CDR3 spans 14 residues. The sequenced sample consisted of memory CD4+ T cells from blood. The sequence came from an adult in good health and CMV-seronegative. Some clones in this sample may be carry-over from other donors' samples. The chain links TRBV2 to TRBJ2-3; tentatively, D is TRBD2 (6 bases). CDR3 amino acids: CASSAGEITDTQYF. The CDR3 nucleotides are TGTGCCAGCAGTGCGGGGGAGATCACAGATACGCAGTATTTT.